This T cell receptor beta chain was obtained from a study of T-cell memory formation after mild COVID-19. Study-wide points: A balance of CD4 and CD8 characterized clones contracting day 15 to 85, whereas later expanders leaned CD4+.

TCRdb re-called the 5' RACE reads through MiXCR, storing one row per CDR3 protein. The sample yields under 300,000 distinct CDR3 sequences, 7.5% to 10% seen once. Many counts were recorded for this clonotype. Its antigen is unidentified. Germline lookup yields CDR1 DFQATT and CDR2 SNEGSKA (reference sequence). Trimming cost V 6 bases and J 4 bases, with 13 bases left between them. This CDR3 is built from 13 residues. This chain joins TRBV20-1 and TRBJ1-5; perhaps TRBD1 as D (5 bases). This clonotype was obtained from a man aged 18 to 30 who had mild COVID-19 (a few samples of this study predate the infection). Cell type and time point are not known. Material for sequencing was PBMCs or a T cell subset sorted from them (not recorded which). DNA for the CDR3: TGCAGTGCCCAAGGGACCGGGAATCAGCCCCAGCATTTT. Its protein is CSAQGTGNQPQHF.